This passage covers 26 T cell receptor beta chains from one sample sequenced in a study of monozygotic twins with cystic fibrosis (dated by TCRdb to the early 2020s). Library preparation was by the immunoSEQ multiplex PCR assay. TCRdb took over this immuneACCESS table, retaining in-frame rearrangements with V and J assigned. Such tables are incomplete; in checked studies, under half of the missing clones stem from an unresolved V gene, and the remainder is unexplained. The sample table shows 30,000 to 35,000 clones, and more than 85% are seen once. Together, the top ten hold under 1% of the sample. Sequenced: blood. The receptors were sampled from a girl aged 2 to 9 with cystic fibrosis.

The CDR3 sequence is CSVEPGLGGRDTQYF. CDR3 nucleotides: TGCAGCGTGGAGCCGGGACTAGGGGGGAGAGATACGCAGTATTTT. The J gene is TRBJ2-3, the V gene TRBV29-1; the match to TRBD2 covers 8 bases. This CDR3 region has 15 residues. V dropped 6 bases and J dropped 5; count of bases not matched to a gene: 13. CDR1 is SQVTM, CDR2 ANQGSEA, per germline.

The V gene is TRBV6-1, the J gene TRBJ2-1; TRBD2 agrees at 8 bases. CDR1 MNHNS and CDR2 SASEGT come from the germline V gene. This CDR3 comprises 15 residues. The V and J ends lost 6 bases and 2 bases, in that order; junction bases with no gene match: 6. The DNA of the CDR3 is TGTGCCAGCAGACGCGGGGGGCTCACCTACAATGAGCAGTTCTTC. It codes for CASRRGGLTYNEQFF.

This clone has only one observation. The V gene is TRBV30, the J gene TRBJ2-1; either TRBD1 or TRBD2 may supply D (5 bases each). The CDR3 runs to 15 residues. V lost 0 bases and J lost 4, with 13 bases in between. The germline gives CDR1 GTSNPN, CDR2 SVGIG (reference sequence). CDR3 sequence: CAWSVRGSVYNEQFF. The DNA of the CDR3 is TGTGCCTGGAGTGTACGGGGCTCGGTGTACAATGAGCAGTTCTTC.

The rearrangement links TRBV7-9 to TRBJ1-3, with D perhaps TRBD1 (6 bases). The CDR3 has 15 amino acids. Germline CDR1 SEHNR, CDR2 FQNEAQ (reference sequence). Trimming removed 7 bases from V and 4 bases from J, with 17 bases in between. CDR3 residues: CASNDGTFPGNTIYF. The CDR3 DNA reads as TGTGCCAGCAACGACGGGACATTCCCCGGAAACACCATATATTTT.

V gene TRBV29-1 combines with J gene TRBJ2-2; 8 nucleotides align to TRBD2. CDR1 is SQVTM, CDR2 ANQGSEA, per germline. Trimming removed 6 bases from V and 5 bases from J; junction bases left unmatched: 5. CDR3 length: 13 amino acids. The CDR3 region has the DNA TGCAGCGTATCGGGGGGGACTACCGGGGAGCTGTTTTTT. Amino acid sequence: CSVSGGTTGELFF.

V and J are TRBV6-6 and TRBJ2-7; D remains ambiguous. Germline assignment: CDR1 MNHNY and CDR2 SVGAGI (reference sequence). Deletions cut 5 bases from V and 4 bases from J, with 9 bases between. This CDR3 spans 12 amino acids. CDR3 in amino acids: CASSTLLYEQYF. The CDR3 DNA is TGTGCCAGCAGTACCCTATTGTACGAGCAGTACTTC.

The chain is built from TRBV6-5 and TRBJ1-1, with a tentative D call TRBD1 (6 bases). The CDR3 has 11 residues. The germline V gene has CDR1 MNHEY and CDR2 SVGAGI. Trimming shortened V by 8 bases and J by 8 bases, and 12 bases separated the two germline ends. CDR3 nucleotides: TGTGCCAGCCTAACGGGGGCAGAAGCTTTCTTT. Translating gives CASLTGAEAFF.

Here the CDR3 reads CAWSVWQGRRYGYTF. The CDR3 DNA follows: TGTGCCTGGAGTGTATGGCAGGGGCGCAGGTATGGCTACACCTTC. The J gene is TRBJ1-2, the V gene TRBV30; the D gene is possibly TRBD1 (6 bases). The CDR3 runs 15 residues. The V gene lost 0 bases and the J gene lost 5 bases, with 16 bases spanning the gap. Looked up from germline, CDR1 is GTSNPN and CDR2 is SVGIG (reference sequence).

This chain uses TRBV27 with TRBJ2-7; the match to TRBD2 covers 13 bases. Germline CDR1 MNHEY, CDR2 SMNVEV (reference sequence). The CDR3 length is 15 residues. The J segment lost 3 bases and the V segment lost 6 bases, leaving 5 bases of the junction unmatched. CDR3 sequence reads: CASSFGTSGNYEQYF. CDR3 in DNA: TGTGCCAGCAGCTTTGGGACTAGCGGGAACTACGAGCAGTACTTC.

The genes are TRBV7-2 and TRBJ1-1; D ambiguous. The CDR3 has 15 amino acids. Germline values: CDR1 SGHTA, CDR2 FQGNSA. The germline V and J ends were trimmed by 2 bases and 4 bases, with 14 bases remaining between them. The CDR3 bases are TGTGCCAGCAGCTTATTCTACGGGAGCGGCACTGAAGCTTTCTTT. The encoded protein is CASSLFYGSGTEAFF.

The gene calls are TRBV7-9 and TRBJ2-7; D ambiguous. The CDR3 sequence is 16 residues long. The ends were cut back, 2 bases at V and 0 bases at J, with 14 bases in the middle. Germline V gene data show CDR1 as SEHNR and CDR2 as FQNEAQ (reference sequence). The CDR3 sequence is CASSLSGSLISYEQYF. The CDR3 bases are TGTGCCAGCAGCTTATCCGGGTCCCTTATCTCCTACGAGCAGTACTTC.

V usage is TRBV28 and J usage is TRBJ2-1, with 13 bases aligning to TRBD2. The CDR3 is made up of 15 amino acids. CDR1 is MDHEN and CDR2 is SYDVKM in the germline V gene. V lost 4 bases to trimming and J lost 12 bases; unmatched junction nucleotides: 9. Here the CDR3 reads CASSSTSGRAGGQFF. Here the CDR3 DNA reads TGTGCCAGCAGTTCAACTAGCGGGAGGGCCGGGGGGCAGTTCTTC.

In nucleotides, the CDR3 is TGTGCCTGGAGACAAAGGGGAGGGGTTGGCGGGGAGCTGTTTTTT. This gives the protein CAWRQRGGVGGELFF. The chain links TRBV30 to TRBJ2-2; 7 bases map to TRBD2. Germline lookup yields CDR1 GTSNPN and CDR2 SVGIG (reference sequence). CDR3 length: 15 amino acids. Unmatched junction bases numbered 11, after V lost 3 bases and J lost 7 bases.

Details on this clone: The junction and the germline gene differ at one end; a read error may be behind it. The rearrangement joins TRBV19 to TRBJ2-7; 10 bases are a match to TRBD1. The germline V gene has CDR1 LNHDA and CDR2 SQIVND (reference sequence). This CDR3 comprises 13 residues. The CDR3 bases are TGTGCCAGTTCGCCGGGACAGGGGTACGACCAGTACTTC. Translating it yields CASSPGQGYDQYF.

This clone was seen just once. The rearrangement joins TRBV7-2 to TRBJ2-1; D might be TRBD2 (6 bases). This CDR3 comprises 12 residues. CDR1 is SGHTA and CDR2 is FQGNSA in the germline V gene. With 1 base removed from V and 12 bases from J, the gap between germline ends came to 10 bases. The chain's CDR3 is CASSLGSGGQFF. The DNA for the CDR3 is TGTGCCAGCAGCTTAGGGTCCGGGGGGCAGTTCTTC.

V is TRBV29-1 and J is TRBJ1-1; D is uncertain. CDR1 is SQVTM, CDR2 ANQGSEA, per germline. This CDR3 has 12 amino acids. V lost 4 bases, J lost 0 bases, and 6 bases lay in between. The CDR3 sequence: CSVGSLNTEAFF. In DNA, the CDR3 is TGCAGCGTTGGTAGCCTGAACACTGAAGCTTTCTTT.

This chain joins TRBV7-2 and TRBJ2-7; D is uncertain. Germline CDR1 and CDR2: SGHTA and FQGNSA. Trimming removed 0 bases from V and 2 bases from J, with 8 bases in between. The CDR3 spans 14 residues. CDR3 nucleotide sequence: TGTGCCAGCAGCTTAGCAATGAAGACCTACGAGCAGTACTTC. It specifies CASSLAMKTYEQYF.

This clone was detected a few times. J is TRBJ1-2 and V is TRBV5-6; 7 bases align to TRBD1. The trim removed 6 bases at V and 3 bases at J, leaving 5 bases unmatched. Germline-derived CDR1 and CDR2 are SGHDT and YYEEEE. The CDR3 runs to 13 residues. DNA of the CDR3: TGTGCCAGCAACCAACAGGGGTACTATGGCTACACCTTC. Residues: CASNQQGYYGYTF.

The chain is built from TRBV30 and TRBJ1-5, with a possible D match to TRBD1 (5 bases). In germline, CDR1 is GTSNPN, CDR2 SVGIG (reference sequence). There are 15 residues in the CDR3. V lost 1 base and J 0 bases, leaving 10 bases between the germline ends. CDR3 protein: CAWSAGTDSNQPQHF. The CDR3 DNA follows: TGTGCCTGGAGTGCAGGGACCGATAGCAATCAGCCCCAGCATTTT. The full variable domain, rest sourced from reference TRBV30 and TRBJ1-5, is SQTIHQWPATLVQPVGSPLSLECTVEGTSNPNLYWYRQAAGRGLQLLFYSVGIGQISSEVPQNLSASRPQDRQFILSSKKLLLSDSGFYLCAWSAGTDSNQPQHFGDGTRLSIL.

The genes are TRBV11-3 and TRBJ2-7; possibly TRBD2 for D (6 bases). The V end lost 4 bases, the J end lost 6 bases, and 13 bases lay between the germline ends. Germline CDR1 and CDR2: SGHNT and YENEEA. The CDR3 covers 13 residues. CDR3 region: CASSSTSFGEQYF. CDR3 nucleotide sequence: TGTGCCAGCAGCTCTACTAGCTTTGGCGAGCAGTACTTC.

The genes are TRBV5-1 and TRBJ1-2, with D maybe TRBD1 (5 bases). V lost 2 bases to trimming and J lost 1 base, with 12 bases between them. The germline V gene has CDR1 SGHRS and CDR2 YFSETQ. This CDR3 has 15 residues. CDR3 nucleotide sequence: TGCGCCAGCAGCTTAGCAGGGATGAATAACTATGGCTACACCTTC. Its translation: CASSLAGMNNYGYTF.

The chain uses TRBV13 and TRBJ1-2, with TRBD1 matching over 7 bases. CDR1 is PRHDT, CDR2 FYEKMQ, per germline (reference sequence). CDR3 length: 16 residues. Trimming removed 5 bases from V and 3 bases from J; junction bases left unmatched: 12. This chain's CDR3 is CASSQRTGIRHYGYTF. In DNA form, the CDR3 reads TGTGCCAGCAGCCAGAGGACAGGAATTAGGCACTATGGCTACACCTTC.

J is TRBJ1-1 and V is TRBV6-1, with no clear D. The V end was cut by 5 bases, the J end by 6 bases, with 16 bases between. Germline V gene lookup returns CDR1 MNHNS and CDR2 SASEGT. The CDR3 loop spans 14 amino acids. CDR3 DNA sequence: TGTGCCAGCAGTCCACACCTAAACGGCCCTGAAGCTTTCTTT. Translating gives CASSPHLNGPEAFF.

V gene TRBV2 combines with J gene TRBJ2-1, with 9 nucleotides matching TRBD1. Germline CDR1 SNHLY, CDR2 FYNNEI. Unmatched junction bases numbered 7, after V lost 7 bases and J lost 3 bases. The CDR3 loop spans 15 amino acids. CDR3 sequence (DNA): TGTGCCAGCACCGGGGGACAGGGAAGCTACAATGAGCAGTTCTTC. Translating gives CASTGGQGSYNEQFF.

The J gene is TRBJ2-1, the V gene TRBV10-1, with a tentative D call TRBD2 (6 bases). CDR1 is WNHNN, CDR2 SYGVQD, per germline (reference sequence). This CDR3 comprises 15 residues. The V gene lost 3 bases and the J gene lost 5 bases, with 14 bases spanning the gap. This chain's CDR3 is CASSDGGLLHNEQFF. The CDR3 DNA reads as TGCGCCAGCAGTGATGGCGGACTACTCCACAATGAGCAGTTCTTC.

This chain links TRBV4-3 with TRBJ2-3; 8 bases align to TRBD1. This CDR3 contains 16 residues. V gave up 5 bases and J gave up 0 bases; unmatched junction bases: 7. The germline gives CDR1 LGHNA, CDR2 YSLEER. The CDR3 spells CASSSRTGRSTDTQYF. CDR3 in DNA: TGCGCCAGCAGCTCCCGGACAGGGAGGAGCACAGATACGCAGTATTTT.